What follows are 10 T cell receptor beta chains derived from one specimen sequenced in a study of response to subunit inactivated influenza vaccine. MiXCR, run by TCRdb on the RT-PCR reads, gives a single entry per CDR3 protein. The table shows fewer than 700,000 distinct CDR3 sequences, with roughly 13% occurring only once. The material was PBMCs from blood, obtained roughly 47 days after vaccination. The receptors here all came from a man in his fifties who received an inactivated influenza vaccine.

This rearrangement joins TRBV5-1 to TRBJ2-1; D uncertain. The CDR3 runs 15 residues. Trimming shortened V by 0 bases and J by 3 bases, and 10 bases separated the two germline ends. Germline V gene data show CDR1 as SGHRS and CDR2 as YFSETQ. CDR3 residues: CASSLVGENYNEQFF. CDR3 nucleotide sequence: TGCGCCAGCAGCTTGGTAGGAGAAAACTACAATGAGCAGTTCTTC.

The CDR3 reads CATSRDRGQSYEQYF. Here the CDR3 DNA reads TGTGCCACCAGCAGAGACAGGGGGCAGTCCTACGAGCAGTACTTC. The rearrangement uses TRBV15 and TRBJ2-7, with TRBD1 matching over 8 bases. The V segment lost 0 bases and the J segment 1 base; nucleotides outside the gene matches: 2. Germline V gene lookup returns CDR1 LNHNV and CDR2 YYDKDF (reference sequence). This CDR3 is 15 amino acids long. The whole variable domain, remainder taken from reference TRBV15 and TRBJ2-7, is DAMVIQNPRYQVTQFGKPVTLSCSQTLNHNVMYWYQQKSSQAPKLLFHYYDKDFNNEADTPDNFQSRRPNTSFCFLDIRSPGLGDTAMYLCATSRDRGQSYEQYFGPGTRLTVT.

This clonotype was seen a few times. The rearrangement links TRBV20-1 to TRBJ1-6; D call uncertain. The CDR3 spans 17 residues. V lost 2 bases to trimming and J lost 3 bases, with 17 bases between them. Germline CDR1 is DFQATT and CDR2 is SNEGSKA (reference sequence). Here the CDR3 reads CSARLNSNNFYNSPLHF. For the CDR3, the DNA is TGCAGTGCTAGATTAAACAGCAACAACTTCTATAATTCACCCCTCCACTTT.

This clonotype was observed a few times. This sequence joins TRBV12-3 or TRBV12-4 and TRBJ2-3, with 9 bases matching TRBD2. The CDR3 is 17 amino acids. J was trimmed by 6 bases and V by 5 bases; bases with no gene match: 15. The CDR3 DNA reads as TGTGCCAGCAGTCAGCCATGGGGACTAGCAACAGCGGATACGCAGTATTTT. Protein product: CASSQPWGLATADTQYF.

The chain employs TRBV20-1 and TRBJ2-5, with a possible D match to TRBD2 (6 bases). The germline gives CDR1 DFQATT, CDR2 SNEGSKA (reference sequence). The length of the CDR3 is 16 residues. V was pared by 1 base and J by 1 base, with 16 bases between. CDR3: CSARGFSGLLQETQYF. In DNA form, the CDR3 reads TGCAGTGCTAGAGGATTCAGCGGGCTGCTCCAAGAGACCCAGTACTTC.

Of note for this clonotype: One end of the junction does not line up with germline, which may come from a read error. V is TRBV4-2 and J is TRBJ2-1; no firm D call. Looked up from germline, CDR1 is LGHNA and CDR2 is YNFKEQ. The CDR3 has 16 residues. The CDR3 bases are TGTGCCAGCGGCCAAGATTCAAGCATCCTCTACAATGAGCAGTTCTTC. Its translation is CASGQDSSILYNEQFF.

In this sample, this clonotype turned up many times. This chain uses TRBV20-1 with TRBJ1-1; TRBD1 agrees at 7 bases. V was clipped by 2 bases and J by 4 bases; unmatched bases: 7. The CDR3 length is 14 residues. Germline CDR1 DFQATT, CDR2 SNEGSKA (reference sequence). The CDR3 DNA reads TGCAGTGCTAGAAGTGGGACAGCCAGCACTGAAGCTTTCTTT. Translating it yields CSARSGTASTEAFF.

The chain recombines TRBV12-3 or TRBV12-4 with TRBJ2-1; 8 bases align to TRBD2. The CDR3 spans 15 residues. Losses at the gene ends were 6 bases for V and 0 bases for J; bases not matched to a gene: 4. CDR3 nucleotides: TGTGCCAGCAGAGACAGCGGGAGCTCCTACAATGAGCAGTTCTTC. Amino acids: CASRDSGSSYNEQFF.

This clonotype has only a few counts. The V gene is TRBV5-6, the J gene TRBJ2-1; 10 nucleotides line up with TRBD1. J was trimmed by 3 bases and V by 5 bases; bases with no gene match: 8. CDR1 and CDR2 from the germline V gene are SGHDT and YYEEEE. The CDR3 spans 16 residues. This CDR3 reads CASSKTGGAGYNEQFF. The DNA of the CDR3 is TGTGCCAGCAGTAAGACAGGGGGCGCCGGCTACAATGAGCAGTTCTTC.

This clonotype has at least ten counts. The V gene is TRBV7-6, the J gene TRBJ2-7; 12 bases align to TRBD2. The CDR3 spans 16 residues. V shed 5 bases, J shed 1 base, and the junction held 6 bases outside the gene matches. Germline V CDR1 and CDR2: SGHVS, FNYEAQ. The CDR3 here is CASSARTSGKSYEQYF. CDR3 nucleotide sequence: TGTGCCAGCAGCGCTCGGACTAGCGGGAAATCCTACGAGCAGTACTTC.